A single sample gave rise to the 27 T cell receptor beta chains below, sequenced in a study of T cells in Graves' hyperthyroidism and ophthalmopathy. Amplification of TCR beta CDR3 regions was performed using RNA transcripts as template. TCR CDR3 underwent first-round RT-PCR with the HTBI primer set. Via MiXCR, TCRdb re-called the multiplex PCR reads, giving one row per CDR3 protein. The sample lists around 400,000 distinct CDR3 sequences, roughly 25% occurring once. Input material: blood. All receptors derive from a middle-aged man with Graves' hyperthyroidism.

This chain connects TRBV5-5 to TRBJ2-7, with 10 bases identical to TRBD1. Losses at the gene ends were 6 bases for V and 6 bases for J; bases not matched to a gene: 3. Germline lookup yields CDR1 SGHKS and CDR2 YYEKEE (reference sequence). The CDR3 contains 12 residues. DNA of the CDR3: TGTGCCAGCACCTGGACAGGGGGCGAGCAGTACTTC. Translated, it gives CASTWTGGEQYF.

This clonotype was observed a few times. This rearrangement joins TRBV20-1 to TRBJ2-3, with D uncertain. The V and J ends lost 2 bases and 0 bases respectively, with 6 bases between them. There are 13 residues in the CDR3. The germline V gene encodes CDR1 DFQATT and CDR2 SNEGSKA (reference sequence). The CDR3 DNA is TGCAGTGCTAGAAGTACTAGCACAGATACGCAGTATTTT. This gives the protein CSARSTSTDTQYF.

Of note for this clonotype: Being one base from a much bigger clone, this may be a read error. The chain uses TRBV28 and TRBJ2-1; 13 nucleotides agree with TRBD2. CDR3 length: 16 amino acids. Losses at the gene ends were 4 bases for V and 0 bases for J; bases not matched to a gene: 0. Germline CDR1 and CDR2: MDHEN and SYDVKM. CDR3 in DNA: TGTGCCAGCAGTTGGACTAGCGGGAGCTCCTACAATGAGCAGTTCTTC. The encoded protein is CASSWTSGSSYNEQFF.

On this clonotype: Possible read error: a much larger clone is one base away. The rearrangement uses TRBV2 and TRBJ2-1, with D perhaps matching TRBD2 (5 bases). The J call is in doubt because the DNA end fits TRBJ2-7 better. This CDR3 has 14 residues. Looked up from germline, CDR1 is SNHLY and CDR2 is FYNNEI. In DNA form, the CDR3 reads TGTGCCAGCAGTGTTAGCGATTTGAACAATGAGCAGTACTTC. This gives the protein CASSVSDLNNEQYF.

This clonotype was counted between two and nine times. This chain links TRBV4-1 with TRBJ1-1; D is undetermined. The CDR3 has 17 amino acids. Germline-derived CDR1 and CDR2 are MGHRA and YSYEKL. Trimming shortened V by 0 bases and J by 5 bases, and 19 bases separated the two germline ends. The CDR3 protein is CASSQDSIGPAVTEAFF. The CDR3, as DNA: TGCGCCAGCAGCCAAGATTCTATCGGGCCTGCCGTTACTGAAGCTTTCTTT.

This clonotype came up once. The chain carries TRBV13 and TRBJ2-7, with D possibly matching TRBD2 (5 bases). Germline V gene lookup returns CDR1 PRHDT and CDR2 FYEKMQ (reference sequence). This CDR3 has 16 amino acids. V was clipped by 0 bases and J by 0 bases, with 12 bases between them. CDR3 sequence: CASSLGRTPPSYEQYF. CDR3 DNA: TGTGCCAGCAGCTTAGGCCGGACTCCTCCCTCCTACGAGCAGTACTTC.

The chain has TRBV20-1 and TRBJ2-7; 8 bases fit TRBD1. CDR3 length: 14 amino acids. Trimming took 5 bases from V and 5 from J; bases not matched to a gene: 11. Germline V lookup: CDR1 DFQATT, CDR2 SNEGSKA (reference sequence). This chain's CDR3 is CSASLKTGGNEQYF. The CDR3 coding sequence is TGCAGTGCTTCCTTGAAAACAGGGGGTAACGAGCAGTACTTC.

This chain uses TRBV5-1 with TRBJ1-1, with 9 bases that match TRBD1. V lost 3 bases, J lost 6 bases, and 6 bases stayed unmatched. Germline loops: CDR1 SGHRS, CDR2 YFSETQ. The CDR3 is 14 residues long. The CDR3 DNA sequence: TGCGCCAGCAGCTCTGGGGACAGGGCCCCTGAAGCTTTCTTT. Its protein is CASSSGDRAPEAFF.

The chain joins TRBV28 to TRBJ2-7; 10 positions match TRBD2. Germline loops: CDR1 MDHEN, CDR2 SYDVKM. J gave up 2 bases and V 2 bases, and 12 bases lay outside the gene matches. CDR3 length: 18 amino acids. Written as DNA, the CDR3 is TGTGCCAGCAGTTTAGGGGCTTGGGGACTAGCGCGAACCTACGAGCAGTACTTC. Translating it yields CASSLGAWGLARTYEQYF.

This clonotype has a count of ten or more. This chain links TRBV20-1 with TRBJ2-5, with D tentatively TRBD1 (6 bases). Germline lookup yields CDR1 DFQATT and CDR2 SNEGSKA (reference sequence). This CDR3 contains 13 residues. Trimming pared 3 bases from V and 7 bases from J, leaving 15 bases between. CDR3 DNA: TGCAGTGCTAGCAACCGACAGGCTGGGACCCAGTACTTC. Amino acids: CSASNRQAGTQYF.

This clonotype has at least ten counts. The chain links TRBV12-3 or TRBV12-4 to TRBJ1-1; perhaps TRBD1 as D (5 bases). CDR3 length: 14 residues. Deletions cut 8 bases from V and 5 bases from J, with 18 bases between. CDR3 nucleotides: TGTGCCAGCGGGTATCGCACAGGCGGAACTGAAGCTTTCTTT. As protein: CASGYRTGGTEAFF.

With regard to this clonotype: A single base separates this from a much larger clone, so it may be a read error. The rearrangement joins TRBV7-2 to TRBJ2-7; D is possibly TRBD1 or TRBD2 (6 bases each). Trimming left V 1 base short and J 6 bases short, with 10 bases between. Germline V gene data show CDR1 as SGHTA and CDR2 as FQGNSA. The CDR3 has 13 amino acids. Here the CDR3 reads CASSLGGGSEQYF. For the CDR3, the DNA is TGTGCCAGCAGCTTAGGAGGGGGGAGCGAGCAGTACTTC.

This clonotype was picked up a small number of times. V gene TRBV12-3 or TRBV12-4 combines with J gene TRBJ2-7, with D perhaps TRBD2 (6 bases). The length of the CDR3 is 16 residues. V was shortened by 3 bases and J by 2 bases, with 17 bases between the two germline ends. CDR3 nucleotides: TGTGCCAGCAGTTTTTATACTGGGACTGCTCCCTACGAGCAGTACTTC. It translates to CASSFYTGTAPYEQYF.

This clonotype occurred a few times. The rearrangement links TRBV2 to TRBJ2-5, with 8 bases that match TRBD1. V was pared by 0 bases and J by 3 bases, with 6 bases of the junction left unmatched. The CDR3 is 16 residues long. Germline V CDR1 and CDR2: SNHLY, FYNNEI. The CDR3 region has the DNA TGTGCCAGCAGTGAAGCGATGGACAGGGCAAAAGAGACCCAGTACTTC. Residues: CASSEAMDRAKETQYF.

In its sample, this clonotype was seen a few times. The rearrangement joins TRBV3-1 to TRBJ2-5; TRBD2 is a possible D gene (6 bases). The CDR3 extends over 16 amino acids. Germline CDR1 and CDR2: LGHDT and YNNKEL (reference sequence). V lost 2 bases, J lost 2 bases, and 15 bases lay in between. The CDR3 DNA follows: TGTGCCAGCAGCCAATGGGACTCGCTGGAGCAAGAGACCCAGTACTTC. This encodes CASSQWDSLEQETQYF.

This clonotype has a single count. J is TRBJ2-7 and V is TRBV30; possibly TRBD2 for D (5 bases). The V end lost 1 base, the J end lost 3 bases, and 13 bases lay between the germline ends. Germline V gene data show CDR1 as GTSNPN and CDR2 as SVGIG (reference sequence). The CDR3 extends over 14 amino acids. This chain's CDR3 is CAWSEETTRYEQYF. CDR3 DNA: TGTGCCTGGAGTGAGGAGACTACTCGCTACGAGCAGTACTTC.

This clonotype was detected ten times or more. The V gene is TRBV7-9, the J gene TRBJ2-3; 10 positions match TRBD2. Germline-derived CDR1 and CDR2 are SEHNR and FQNEAQ (reference sequence). The CDR3 contains 14 residues. Losses at the gene ends were 4 bases for V and 8 bases for J; bases not matched to a gene: 6. Here the CDR3 DNA reads TGTGCCAGCAGCTCGGGACTAGCGTACGGTACGCAGTATTTT. It yields the protein CASSSGLAYGTQYF.

The J gene is TRBJ2-1, the V gene TRBV5-1; 8 bases line up with TRBD2. This CDR3 has 16 amino acids. The trim removed 4 bases at V and 7 bases at J, leaving 13 bases unmatched. The germline V gene encodes CDR1 SGHRS and CDR2 YFSETQ. The CDR3 region is CASSPGGGVIVNEQFF. The CDR3 bases are TGCGCCAGCAGCCCCGGGGGGGGGGTTATTGTTAATGAGCAGTTCTTC.

The V call is TRBV25-1, the J call TRBJ2-1; D remains unclear. CDR3 length equals 15 residues. Between the trimmed V and J ends, which lost 1 base and 1 base, there was a span of 8 bases. Germline V lookup: CDR1 MGHDK, CDR2 SYGVNS. The CDR3 nucleotides read TGTGCCAGCAGTGAATTCCAAGGATCCTACAATGAGCAGTTCTTC. As protein: CASSEFQGSYNEQFF.

This clonotype was recorded at least ten times. The V call is TRBV5-1, the J call TRBJ1-1; D is unresolved. V was clipped by 1 base and J by 1 base, with 11 bases between them. Germline CDR1 and CDR2: SGHRS and YFSETQ. The CDR3 contains 15 residues. The CDR3 loop is CASSLLPGSNTEAFF. Written as DNA, the CDR3 is TGCGCCAGCAGCTTGCTACCCGGGTCGAACACTGAAGCTTTCTTT.

The J gene is TRBJ2-6, the V gene TRBV6-1; D might be TRBD2 (6 bases). With 2 bases removed from V and 0 bases from J, the gap between germline ends came to 17 bases. The CDR3 is 19 amino acids. Germline CDR1 MNHNS, CDR2 SASEGT. The CDR3 reads CASSEWVDGGSSGANVLTF. The CDR3 bases are TGTGCCAGCAGTGAATGGGTTGACGGGGGAAGCTCTGGGGCCAACGTCCTGACTTTC.

This clonotype has a handful of counts. CDR3 DNA: TGTGCCAGCAGTATGGGCCTAGCGGGGCTCAGCTCCTACAATGAGCAGTTCTTC. Amino acids: CASSMGLAGLSSYNEQFF. V and J are TRBV6-2 or TRBV6-3 and TRBJ2-1; 9 bases match TRBD2. Germline loops: CDR1 MNHEY, CDR2 SVGEGT. After removal of 5 bases from V and 0 bases from J, the junction contained 11 bases not matched to a gene. The CDR3 has 18 residues.

This clonotype was detected a few times. V gene TRBV18 combines with J gene TRBJ2-3; 8 nucleotides match TRBD2. The CDR3 covers 16 residues. Trimming took 2 bases from V and 2 from J; bases not matched to a gene: 6. Germline V gene lookup returns CDR1 KGHSH and CDR2 LQKENI. The CDR3: CASSPGTRTLTDTQYF. The CDR3 DNA reads as TGTGCCAGCTCACCAGGGACTAGGACCCTCACAGATACGCAGTATTTT.

The V and J genes are TRBV6-1 and TRBJ2-1; 11 bases align to TRBD2. With 6 bases clipped from V and 1 base from J, the junction kept 8 bases outside the gene matches. Germline CDR1 MNHNS, CDR2 SASEGT. The CDR3 loop spans 17 amino acids. CDR3 DNA: TGTGCCAGCAGAGATACTCTAGCGGGAGGTTCCTACAATGAGCAGTTCTTC. Translating gives CASRDTLAGGSYNEQFF.

This chain links TRBV27 with TRBJ1-2; the D is unclear. V was shortened by 4 bases and J by 6 bases, with 15 bases between the two germline ends. The CDR3 totals 14 residues. CDR1 is MNHEY, CDR2 SMNVEV, per germline (reference sequence). CDR3 in DNA: TGTGCCAGCAGTTCCAACATGGTGAACCATGGCTACACCTTC. As protein: CASSSNMVNHGYTF.

The V call is TRBV29-1, the J call TRBJ1-1; 7 nucleotides agree with TRBD1. Germline CDR1 is SQVTM and CDR2 is ANQGSEA. The CDR3 is 11 amino acids. V trimming: 3 bases; J trimming: 9 bases; junction bases outside the gene matches: 4. CDR3 region: CSVDWGQQAFF. As DNA, the CDR3 is TGCAGCGTTGATTGGGGACAGCAAGCTTTCTTT.

V and J are TRBV30 and TRBJ1-5; 7 bases are shared with TRBD1. The CDR3 spans 15 residues. The J segment lost 4 bases and the V segment lost 2 bases, leaving 8 bases of the junction unmatched. CDR1 and CDR2 (germline): GTSNPN, SVGIG (reference sequence). The CDR3 reads CAWSLRDRQNQPQHF. DNA for the CDR3: TGTGCCTGGAGTCTCCGGGACAGACAAAATCAGCCCCAGCATTTT. Supplemented by reference TRBV30 and TRBJ1-5, the full variable domain reads SQTIHQWPATLVQPVGSPLSLECTVEGTSNPNLYWYRQAAGRGLQLLFYSVGIGQISSEVPQNLSASRPQDRQFILSSKKLLLSDSGFYLCAWSLRDRQNQPQHFGDGTRLSIL.